This T cell receptor beta chain was retrieved from a study of regulatory T cells in long-lasting Graves disease. The study, taken as a whole, reports: Having few samples may have compromised the accuracy. Persistent Graves' patients showed less TCR diversity than newly diagnosed patients showed. Investigators studied peripheral blood only, not thyroid tissue.

Many counts were recorded for this clonotype. Its target is unknown. Arm-PCR of CDR3 regions and iRepertoire HTBI primers were used to build TCR beta libraries. As handled by the study authors: Across the samples, identification revealed fewer than 75 TRBV and more than 11 TRBJ segments. TCRdb re-called the multiplex PCR reads with MiXCR, one entry per CDR3 protein. TCRdb assigned the V and J calls; the authors' analysis was not used. Of approximately 360,000 distinct CDR3 sequences listed, about an eighth are singletons. Noted time point: newly diagnosed GD, antithyroid drugs for less than 3 months. RNA extracted from PBMCs served as the sequencing template. This CDR3 spans 19 amino acids. CDR1 is SGHDT, CDR2 YYEEEE, per germline. The V end was cut by 0 bases, the J end by 6 bases, with 25 bases between. Separately, the same data were catalogued under a study of T cells in Graves' hyperthyroidism and ophthalmopathy.

Sequencing was performed on peripheral blood mononuclear cells (PBMCs), taken at new diagnosis, from a patient treated with antithyroid drugs. The TCR sequence derives from a woman between 18 and 30 years old with Graves disease. This chain uses TRBV5-6 with TRBJ2-1; TRBD2 is a possible D gene (6 bases). The CDR3, as DNA: TGTGCCAGCAGCTTGGCCTACCCGGCTAGCGCCCTCTGGGGCAATGAGCAGTTCTTC. Translated, it gives CASSLAYPASALWGNEQFF.